These 20 T cell receptor beta chains were sequenced from one sample in a study of T cell responses to AZD1222 COVID-19 vaccine. Measured with immunoSEQ multiplex PCR; TCRdb has only the in-frame clones, and not every one. The sample lists 85,000 to 90,000 clones; roughly nine tenths were seen once. The sample here was peripheral blood, taken 28 days after the second AZD1222 dose. These receptors all come from an adult who received the AZD1222 COVID-19 vaccine.

The chain joins TRBV24-1 to TRBJ2-2; D is uncertain. Trimming shortened V by 9 bases and J by 0 bases, and 10 bases separated the two germline ends. The CDR3 extends over 14 amino acids. Germline V CDR1 and CDR2: KGHDR, SFDVKD. Here the CDR3 DNA reads TGTGCCACCTCGGGCAGCGCGAACACCGGGGAGCTGTTTTTT. It specifies CATSGSANTGELFF.

The chain employs TRBV10-1 and TRBJ1-1; D is undetermined. The V and J ends lost 0 bases and 1 base respectively, with 6 bases between them. This CDR3 region has 14 residues. Germline CDR1 is WNHNN and CDR2 is SYGVQD (reference sequence). The CDR3 region has the DNA TGCGCCAGCAGTGAGTCGAGAAGGAACACTGAAGCTTTCTTT. Its protein product is CASSESRRNTEAFF.

J is TRBJ1-5 and V is TRBV6-6; D ambiguous. Trimming removed 5 bases at V and 16 bases at J, with 15 bases between. The CDR3 consists of 11 residues. The germline V gene has CDR1 MNHNY and CDR2 SVGAGI (reference sequence). CDR3 protein: CASSTRALLHF. As DNA, the CDR3 is TGTGCCAGCAGTACAAGGGCACTTTTACATTTT.

This chain connects TRBV6-5 to TRBJ2-3; TRBD2 matches at 14 bases. The germline V gene encodes CDR1 MNHEY and CDR2 SVGAGI. The CDR3 is 15 residues long. V was clipped by 9 bases and J by 2 bases; unmatched bases: 4. The CDR3 is CASGGLAGDTDTQYF. Here the CDR3 DNA reads TGTGCCAGTGGGGGACTAGCGGGGGACACAGATACGCAGTATTTT.

This clone was counted only a few times. For the CDR3, the DNA is TGTGCCAGCAGTGAAGGTACCCAGGGCAATGGCTACACCTTC. Amino acids: CASSEGTQGNGYTF. The V gene is TRBV6-1, the J gene TRBJ1-2, with TRBD1 as a possible D gene (5 bases). Germline assignment: CDR1 MNHNS and CDR2 SASEGT. V dropped 1 base and J dropped 6 bases, with 12 bases sitting between them. There are 14 residues in the CDR3.

This chain joins TRBV5-4 and TRBJ2-3; unclear D gene. Trimming stripped 3 bases from V and 1 base from J, with 9 bases between. This CDR3 is built from 14 residues. The germline V gene has CDR1 SGHNT and CDR2 YYREEE (reference sequence). The CDR3 DNA is TGTGCCAGCAGCTCGGAGTTAGGCACAGATACGCAGTATTTT. It translates to CASSSELGTDTQYF.

The V gene is TRBV6-1, the J gene TRBJ2-1, with TRBD1 matching over 11 bases. Germline V gene lookup returns CDR1 MNHNS and CDR2 SASEGT. J lost 7 bases, V lost 3 bases, and 5 bases had no gene match. There are 15 residues in the CDR3. CDR3 DNA sequence: TGTGCCAGCAGTGATAGGACAGGGGGCAGGAATGAGCAGTTCTTC. Amino acid sequence: CASSDRTGGRNEQFF.

The chain combines TRBV7-9 with TRBJ1-5, with a possible D match to TRBD1 (6 bases). Between the trimmed V and J ends, which lost 3 bases and 3 bases, there was a span of 12 bases. Germline loops: CDR1 SEHNR, CDR2 FQNEAQ (reference sequence). This CDR3 comprises 15 residues. The CDR3 DNA sequence: TGTGCCAGCAGCTTGCTCGGGGGGCCCAATCAGCCCCAGCATTTT. It encodes CASSLLGGPNQPQHF.

CDR3 in DNA: TGTGCCAGCAGCCCGTCAGGGACAGAAGAGACCCAGTACTTC. Translation gives CASSPSGTEETQYF. The chain carries TRBV9 and TRBJ2-5, with 7 bases fitting TRBD1. In germline, CDR1 is SGDLS, CDR2 YYNGEE. This CDR3 is 14 amino acids long. V trimming: 4 bases; J trimming: 3 bases; junction bases outside the gene matches: 6.

This chain connects TRBV18 to TRBJ1-2; 7 bases are shared with TRBD1. The CDR3 runs 15 residues. Germline V CDR1 and CDR2: KGHSH, LQKENI. J lost 7 bases, V lost 0 bases, and 8 bases had no gene match. The CDR3 region is CASSPPQGRGLGYTF. CDR3 nucleotides: TGTGCCAGCTCACCACCGCAGGGGAGGGGGCTTGGCTACACCTTC.

The chain combines TRBV7-8 with TRBJ1-1; TRBD1 is a possible D gene (6 bases). From germline, CDR1 is SGHVS and CDR2 FQNEAQ. The CDR3 runs 14 residues. Trimming removed 5 bases at V and 4 bases at J, with 14 bases between. The CDR3 sequence is CASSKNREGTEAFF. CDR3 DNA: TGTGCCAGCAGCAAAAACAGGGAGGGCACTGAAGCTTTCTTT.

The chain couples TRBV6-1 to TRBJ2-3; 13 nucleotides agree with TRBD2. Germline V CDR1 and CDR2: MNHNS, SASEGT. V gave up 3 bases and J gave up 4 bases; unmatched junction bases: 1. CDR3 size: 15 residues. In DNA, the CDR3 is TGTGCCAGCAGTGATACTAGCGGGGGGGCAGATACGCAGTATTTT. Its translation: CASSDTSGGADTQYF.

The chain joins TRBV5-1 to TRBJ2-2, with D hard to call. Germline V CDR1 and CDR2: SGHRS, YFSETQ. This CDR3 is built from 16 residues. The V end was cut by 1 base, the J end by 5 bases, with 15 bases between. For the CDR3, the DNA is TGCGCCAGCAGCTTGCGATCGGGCAGGCTGACCGGGGAGCTGTTTTTT. This sequence encodes CASSLRSGRLTGELFF.

The V call is TRBV9, the J call TRBJ2-1; 10 nucleotides line up with TRBD1. The CDR3 is 14 amino acids. With 0 bases clipped from V and 7 bases from J, the junction kept 1 base outside the gene matches. Germline V CDR1 and CDR2: SGDLS, YYNGEE. CDR3 sequence reads: CASSVGDRGNEQFF. In DNA form, the CDR3 reads TGTGCCAGCAGCGTAGGGGACAGGGGAAATGAGCAGTTCTTC.

V usage is TRBV5-1 and J usage is TRBJ1-1; D perhaps matches TRBD1 (6 bases). Germline V gene data show CDR1 as SGHRS and CDR2 as YFSETQ. The CDR3 is made up of 14 amino acids. V lost 4 bases to trimming and J lost 6 bases, with 16 bases between them. CDR3 protein: CASSPGQGWAEAFF. Written as DNA, the CDR3 is TGCGCCAGCAGCCCGGGGCAGGGGTGGGCTGAAGCTTTCTTT.

The chain has TRBV11-2 and TRBJ2-7, with D tentatively TRBD2 (6 bases). Trimming removed 0 bases from V and 4 bases from J, with 10 bases in between. Germline V CDR1 and CDR2: SGHAT, FQNNGV. This CDR3 has 14 amino acids. CDR3 sequence: CASSLDRGGYEQYF. CDR3 sequence (DNA): TGTGCCAGCAGCTTAGATCGTGGAGGGTACGAGCAGTACTTC.

This rearrangement joins TRBV19 to TRBJ2-1; D is tentatively TRBD1 or TRBD2 (6 bases each). Germline assignment: CDR1 LNHDA and CDR2 SQIVND (reference sequence). This CDR3 comprises 13 residues. V lost 3 bases, J lost 6 bases, and 9 bases lay in between. CDR3 in DNA: TGTGCCAGTAGTATCGGGGGCCCCAATGAGCAGTTCTTC. This encodes CASSIGGPNEQFF.

The chain has TRBV19 and TRBJ1-3; D might be TRBD1 (6 bases). The V and J ends lost 3 bases and 4 bases respectively, with 16 bases between them. The germline gives CDR1 LNHDA, CDR2 SQIVND (reference sequence). The CDR3 is 16 amino acids. CDR3 loop: CASSIEWGLSGNTIYF. The CDR3 DNA reads TGTGCCAGTAGTATCGAGTGGGGGCTCTCCGGAAACACCATATATTTT. The variable domain in full, with the rest retrieved from reference TRBV19 and TRBJ1-3, is DGGITQSPKYLFRKEGQNVTLSCEQNLNHDAMYWYRQDPGQGLRLIYYSQIVNDFQKGDIAEGYSVSREKKESFPLTVTSAQKNPTAFYLCASSIEWGLSGNTIYFGEGSWLTVV.

The CDR3 DNA reads as TGTGCCAGCAGCCAAAGATTAGCTGAAGCTTTCTTT. Translating gives CASSQRLAEAFF. The V call is TRBV3-1 (or the pseudogene TRBV3-2), the J call TRBJ1-1; D gene ambiguous. This CDR3 spans 12 amino acids. Germline V gene sequence: CDR1 LGHDT, CDR2 YNNKEL (reference sequence). V lost 2 bases to trimming and J lost 6 bases, with 7 bases between them.

The chain combines TRBV9 with TRBJ1-1, with D possibly matching TRBD1 (6 bases). The CDR3 is 14 residues long. Germline CDR1 and CDR2: SGDLS and YYNGEE. V lost 2 bases, J lost 4 bases, and 12 bases lay in between. CDR3 nucleotides: TGTGCCAGCAGCGTGGGACACGGCCTCACTGAAGCTTTCTTT. Its translation: CASSVGHGLTEAFF.